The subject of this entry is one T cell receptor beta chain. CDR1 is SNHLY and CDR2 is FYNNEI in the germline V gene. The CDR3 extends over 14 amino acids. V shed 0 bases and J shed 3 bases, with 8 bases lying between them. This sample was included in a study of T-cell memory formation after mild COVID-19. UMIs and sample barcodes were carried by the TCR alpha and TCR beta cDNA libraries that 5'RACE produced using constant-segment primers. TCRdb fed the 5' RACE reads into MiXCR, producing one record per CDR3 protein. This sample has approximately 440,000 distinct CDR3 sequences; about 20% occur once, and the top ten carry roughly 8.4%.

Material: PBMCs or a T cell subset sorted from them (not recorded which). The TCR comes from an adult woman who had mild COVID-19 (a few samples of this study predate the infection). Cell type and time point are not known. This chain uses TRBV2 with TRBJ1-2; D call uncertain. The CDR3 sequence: CASSEAGSHYGYTF. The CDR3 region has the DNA TGTGCCAGCAGTGAAGCCGGAAGTCACTATGGCTACACCTTC.